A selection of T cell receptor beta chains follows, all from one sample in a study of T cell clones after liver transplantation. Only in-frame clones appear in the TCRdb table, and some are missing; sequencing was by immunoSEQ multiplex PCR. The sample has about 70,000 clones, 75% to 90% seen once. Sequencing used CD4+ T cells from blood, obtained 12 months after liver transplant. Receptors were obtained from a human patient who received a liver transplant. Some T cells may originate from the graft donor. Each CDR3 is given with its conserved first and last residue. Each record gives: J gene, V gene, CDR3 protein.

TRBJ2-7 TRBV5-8 CASSSGTSGKHEQYF
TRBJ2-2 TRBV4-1 CASSQHSLGPRNTGELFF
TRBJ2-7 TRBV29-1 CSVVPRGDRAYEQYF
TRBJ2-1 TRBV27 CASSLVGGRINEQFF
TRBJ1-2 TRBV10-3 CAISESANRRAYGYTF
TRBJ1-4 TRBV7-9 CASSKRQGASNEKLFF
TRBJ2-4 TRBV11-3 CASSLSGRKTKNIQYF
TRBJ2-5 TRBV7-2 CASSSLGLQQETQYF
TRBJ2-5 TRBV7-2 CASSLDSREETQYF
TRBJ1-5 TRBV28 CASSLSDREGQPQHF
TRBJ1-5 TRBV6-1 CASTPPGNQPQHF
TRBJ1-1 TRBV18 CASSPTNTEAFF
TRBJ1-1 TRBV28 CASRPGLGGTEAFF
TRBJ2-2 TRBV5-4 CASSDNRNTGELFF
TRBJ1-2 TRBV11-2 CASSSRAGYGYTF
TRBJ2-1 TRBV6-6 CASSYSSGYYNEQFF